The present T cell receptor beta chain was sequenced within a study of glioma-infiltrating T cells. This clonotype has ten or more counts. Using RNA template, CDR3s of TCR alpha and beta were amplified with iRepertoire arm-PCR. Tissue mRNA or PBMC total RNA, 100-400 ng, went into one-step reverse transcription and amplification. TCRdb used MiXCR to reprocess the multiplex PCR reads, holding one entry per CDR3 protein. The sample has approximately 110,000 distinct CDR3 sequences; 23% are singletons. Trimming removed 5 bases from V and 3 bases from J, with 13 bases in between. Germline V gene data show CDR1 as KGHDR and CDR2 as SFDVKD. The CDR3 contains 15 residues.

The V and J genes are TRBV24-1 and TRBJ2-1, with D unclear. Source material: glioma tissue, nonneoplastic brain tissue, or PBMCs (not recorded which). This clonotype was sampled from a human donor with low-grade glioma or glioblastoma, undergoing nonglioma brain surgery, or in good health (not recorded which). CDR3 in DNA: TGTGCCACCAGTGCCGGCCGCCCCAACTACAATGAGCAGTTCTTC. This sequence encodes CATSAGRPNYNEQFF.